This T cell receptor (beta chain) came from a study of blood T cell repertoires in COVID-19. Clones were sequenced by immunoSEQ multiplex PCR, and TCRdb holds only the in-frame ones, with some missing. There are a few hundred thousand clones in the sample; about 91% occur only once, and approximately 1.2% lies in the top ten. This CDR3 has 14 amino acids. V gave up 5 bases and J gave up 6 bases, with 14 bases separating them. The germline V gene has CDR1 SGHRS and CDR2 YFSETQ. The chain uses TRBV5-1 and TRBJ2-2, with D possibly matching TRBD1 (6 bases). This receptor was identified in a human donor in a cohort exposed to, infected with or recovered from COVID-19 (not recorded which). The donor label of this sample is uncertain. Sample: PBMCs or T cells enriched from blood (not recorded which). CDR3 nucleotide sequence: TGCGCCAGCAGAGAACAGGGATATGCCGGGGAGCTGTTTTTT. Protein: CASREQGYAGELFF.